These 20 T cell receptor beta chains were sequenced from one sample in a study of T-cell memory formation after mild COVID-19 (dated by TCRdb to the early 2020s). The library was produced with 5' RACE. Sequencing was carried out with an Illumina NovaSeq 6000. The public reads were reanalyzed by TCRdb: fastp trimming at Q25, MiXCR alignment, in-frame beta chains only. Every CDR3 protein is listed once, alongside the most common genes and DNA of its rows. This sample holds hundreds of thousands of distinct CDR3 sequences; under 20% were observed only once. 23% of the sample rests with the top ten. The specimen was PBMCs or a T cell subset sorted from them (not recorded which). These receptors came from a man aged 18 to 29 who had mild COVID-19 (a few samples of this study predate the infection). The sample titles of this study are shuffled in the database, so cell type and time point are left out; the donor was told from shared clones.

Turning to this clonotype: A read error may produce the germline difference seen at one junction end. This chain links TRBV27 with TRBJ2-2; D is unresolved. The CDR3 loop spans 12 amino acids. The germline gives CDR1 MNHEY, CDR2 SMNVEV (reference sequence). CDR3 residues: CAISAGSGELFF. CDR3 DNA sequence: TGTGCCATCAGTGCCGGGTCGGGGGAGCTGTTTTTT.

The sample holds a few counts of this clonotype. This rearrangement joins TRBV5-1 to TRBJ2-1, with D possibly TRBD1 on 6 matching bases. Trimming took 2 bases from V and 9 from J, leaving 15 bases between them. The germline CDR1 and CDR2 sequences are SGHRS and YFSETQ. This CDR3 contains 14 residues. The CDR3: CASSLVVQGSEQFF. The DNA for the CDR3 is TGCGCCAGCAGCTTAGTCGTACAGGGATCTGAGCAGTTCTTC.

On this clonotype itself: The DNA is left out, because the CDR3 cannot be placed on it with certainty; the CDR3 is given as TCRdb lists it. CDR3 in amino acids: CASSATFGSSGGVTDTQYF. The chain joins TRBV9 to TRBJ2-3; TRBD2 is the table's D call, not checked against the DNA. Germline CDR1 and CDR2: SGDLS and YYNGEE. The CDR3 spans 19 residues, counting both ends.

In its sample, this clonotype was seen a few times. The rearrangement uses TRBV20-1 and TRBJ2-3; no clear D gene. Germline V CDR1 and CDR2: DFQATT, SNEGSKA (reference sequence). Trimming left V 6 bases short and J 7 bases short, with 20 bases between. This CDR3 comprises 14 residues. DNA of the CDR3: TGCAGTGCACTGACACAGTTTCTTGTGAATACGCAGTATTTT. Its protein is CSALTQFLVNTQYF.

The chain combines TRBV7-9 with TRBJ2-3, with D uncertain. Trimming stripped 5 bases from V and 3 bases from J, with 18 bases between. CDR3 length: 16 residues. CDR1 and CDR2 (germline): SEHNR, FQNEAQ (reference sequence). The CDR3 spells CASSPFRVPETDTQYF. In DNA form, the CDR3 reads TGTGCCAGCAGCCCCTTCCGGGTCCCCGAGACAGATACGCAGTATTTT.

Only a few counts were recorded for this clonotype. The chain joins TRBV9 to TRBJ2-7; tentative D call: TRBD2 (6 bases). Germline-derived CDR1 and CDR2 are SGDLS and YYNGEE. V was pared by 4 bases and J by 2 bases, with 13 bases between. The CDR3 runs 14 residues. CDR3 sequence reads: CASSYSGEPYEQYF. The CDR3 DNA is TGTGCCAGCAGCTACTCGGGGGAGCCCTACGAGCAGTACTTC.

This chain uses TRBV29-1 with TRBJ1-1, with D hard to call. Germline assignment: CDR1 SQVTM and CDR2 ANQGSEA. The CDR3 is made up of 13 amino acids. The V end lost 1 base, the J end lost 4 bases, and 10 bases lay between the germline ends. CDR3 protein: CSVEGGRGTEAFF. CDR3 nucleotides: TGCAGCGTTGAAGGGGGTCGGGGCACTGAAGCTTTCTTT.

The sample holds a few counts of this clonotype. The chain joins TRBV15 to TRBJ2-1; perhaps TRBD2 as D (6 bases). Germline CDR1 LNHNV, CDR2 YYDKDF (reference sequence). V was trimmed by 1 base and J by 8 bases, leaving 15 bases between them. The CDR3 totals 15 residues. In nucleotides, the CDR3 is TGTGCCACCAGCAGAGGGACGACTAGAGAGGATGAGCAGTTCTTC. Translating gives CATSRGTTREDEQFF.

This sequence joins TRBV13 and TRBJ1-6; D is undetermined. The CDR3 runs 15 residues. Trimming removed 1 base from V and 7 bases from J, with 11 bases in between. Germline V gives CDR1 PRHDT, CDR2 FYEKMQ (reference sequence). CDR3 sequence reads: CASSLALRENSPLHF. The DNA of the CDR3 is TGTGCCAGCAGCTTAGCCTTACGGGAGAATTCACCCCTCCACTTT.

The chain has TRBV7-9 and TRBJ2-7; 13 bases map to TRBD2. V dropped 4 bases and J dropped 6; count of bases not matched to a gene: 6. The CDR3 totals 15 residues. The germline V gene encodes CDR1 SEHNR and CDR2 FQNEAQ (reference sequence). The CDR3 coding sequence is TGTGCCAGCAGCTCCACTAGCGGGGGGGATCTCGAGCAGTACGTC. This codes for CASSSTSGGDLEQYV.

This sequence joins TRBV29-1 and TRBJ2-5; tentatively, D is TRBD2 (6 bases). This CDR3 is built from 13 residues. Germline values: CDR1 SQVTM, CDR2 ANQGSEA. Trimming shortened V by 8 bases and J by 1 base, and 14 bases separated the two germline ends. This chain's CDR3 is CSLWGDIQETQYF. DNA for the CDR3: TGCAGCCTCTGGGGGGATATCCAAGAGACCCAGTACTTC.

The V and J genes are TRBV5-6 and TRBJ2-4; TRBD1 aligns across 8 bases. The junction had 8 bases not matched to a gene; V was cut back by 4 bases and J by 2 bases. The germline V gene has CDR1 SGHDT and CDR2 YYEEEE. The CDR3 sequence is 16 residues long. The DNA of the CDR3 is TGTGCCAGCAGCACCATGGACAGGGAATCCAAAAACATTCAGTACTTC. It specifies CASSTMDRESKNIQYF.

This chain joins TRBV3-1 and TRBJ2-7; 7 positions match TRBD2. Germline-derived CDR1 and CDR2 are LGHDT and YNNKEL (reference sequence). Trimming at V came to 4 bases and at J to 2 bases, leaving 8 bases not matched to a gene. The CDR3 has 15 amino acids. The CDR3 bases are TGTGCCAGCAGCCGCAGCGGGATGGCTCCCTACGAGCAGTACTTC. Encoded protein: CASSRSGMAPYEQYF.

This clonotype was seen only a few times. This chain uses TRBV6-2 or TRBV6-3 with TRBJ2-7; D is uncertain. This CDR3 region has 11 residues. Trimming pared 4 bases from V and 2 bases from J, leaving 3 bases between. The germline V gene encodes CDR1 MNHEY and CDR2 SVGEGT. The CDR3 reads CASSSTYEQYV. The CDR3 coding sequence is TGTGCCAGCAGTTCTACCTACGAGCAGTACGTC.

The V call is TRBV3-1, the J call TRBJ1-1; no clear D. Per the germline V gene, CDR1 is LGHDT and CDR2 is YNNKEL (reference sequence). CDR3 length equals 12 residues. Trimming cost V 1 base and J 1 base, with 1 base left between them. CDR3: CASSQANTEAFF. CDR3 sequence (DNA): TGTGCCAGCAGCCAAGCGAACACTGAAGCTTTCTTT.

This chain joins TRBV12-3 or TRBV12-4 and TRBJ2-3, with D unresolved. This CDR3 is built from 10 residues. V lost 10 bases to trimming and J lost 1 base, with 3 bases between them. In DNA, the CDR3 is TGTGCCACCCGCACAGATACGCAGTATTTT. Its protein product is CATRTDTQYF.

The chain is built from TRBV6-5 and TRBJ1-2; the match to TRBD1 covers 7 bases. The CDR3 has 15 residues. The germline CDR1 and CDR2 sequences are MNHEY and SVGAGI. The trim removed 3 bases at V and 5 bases at J, leaving 9 bases unmatched. CDR3 amino acids: CASSYFGRGTYGYTF. Here the CDR3 DNA reads TGTGCCAGCAGTTATTTCGGCAGGGGGACTTATGGCTACACCTTC.

This chain uses TRBV7-2 with TRBJ2-3; no clear D gene. CDR1 and CDR2 (germline): SGHTA, FQGNSA. V lost 3 bases and J 2 bases, leaving 6 bases between the germline ends. The CDR3 runs to 13 residues. The CDR3 loop is CASSFVLTDTQYF. The CDR3 DNA follows: TGTGCCAGCAGCTTCGTTCTCACAGATACGCAGTATTTT.

V usage is TRBV4-3 and J usage is TRBJ2-1, with TRBD1 matching 7 bases. The CDR3 consists of 15 residues. Germline V CDR1 and CDR2: LGHNA, YSLEER. V gave up 2 bases and J gave up 2 bases; unmatched junction bases: 3. In DNA, the CDR3 is TGCGCCAGCAGCCAATCCGGGACAGCCTACAATGAGCAGTTCTTC. It yields the protein CASSQSGTAYNEQFF.

The J gene is TRBJ2-6, the V gene TRBV7-6; the D is unclear. The germline gives CDR1 SGHVS, CDR2 FNYEAQ. V lost 5 bases and J 1 base, leaving 15 bases between the germline ends. The CDR3 covers 17 residues. The CDR3 spells CASSQGPGSSGANVLTF. In DNA, the CDR3 is TGTGCCAGCAGCCAAGGACCGGGTTCGTCTGGGGCCAACGTCCTGACTTTC.